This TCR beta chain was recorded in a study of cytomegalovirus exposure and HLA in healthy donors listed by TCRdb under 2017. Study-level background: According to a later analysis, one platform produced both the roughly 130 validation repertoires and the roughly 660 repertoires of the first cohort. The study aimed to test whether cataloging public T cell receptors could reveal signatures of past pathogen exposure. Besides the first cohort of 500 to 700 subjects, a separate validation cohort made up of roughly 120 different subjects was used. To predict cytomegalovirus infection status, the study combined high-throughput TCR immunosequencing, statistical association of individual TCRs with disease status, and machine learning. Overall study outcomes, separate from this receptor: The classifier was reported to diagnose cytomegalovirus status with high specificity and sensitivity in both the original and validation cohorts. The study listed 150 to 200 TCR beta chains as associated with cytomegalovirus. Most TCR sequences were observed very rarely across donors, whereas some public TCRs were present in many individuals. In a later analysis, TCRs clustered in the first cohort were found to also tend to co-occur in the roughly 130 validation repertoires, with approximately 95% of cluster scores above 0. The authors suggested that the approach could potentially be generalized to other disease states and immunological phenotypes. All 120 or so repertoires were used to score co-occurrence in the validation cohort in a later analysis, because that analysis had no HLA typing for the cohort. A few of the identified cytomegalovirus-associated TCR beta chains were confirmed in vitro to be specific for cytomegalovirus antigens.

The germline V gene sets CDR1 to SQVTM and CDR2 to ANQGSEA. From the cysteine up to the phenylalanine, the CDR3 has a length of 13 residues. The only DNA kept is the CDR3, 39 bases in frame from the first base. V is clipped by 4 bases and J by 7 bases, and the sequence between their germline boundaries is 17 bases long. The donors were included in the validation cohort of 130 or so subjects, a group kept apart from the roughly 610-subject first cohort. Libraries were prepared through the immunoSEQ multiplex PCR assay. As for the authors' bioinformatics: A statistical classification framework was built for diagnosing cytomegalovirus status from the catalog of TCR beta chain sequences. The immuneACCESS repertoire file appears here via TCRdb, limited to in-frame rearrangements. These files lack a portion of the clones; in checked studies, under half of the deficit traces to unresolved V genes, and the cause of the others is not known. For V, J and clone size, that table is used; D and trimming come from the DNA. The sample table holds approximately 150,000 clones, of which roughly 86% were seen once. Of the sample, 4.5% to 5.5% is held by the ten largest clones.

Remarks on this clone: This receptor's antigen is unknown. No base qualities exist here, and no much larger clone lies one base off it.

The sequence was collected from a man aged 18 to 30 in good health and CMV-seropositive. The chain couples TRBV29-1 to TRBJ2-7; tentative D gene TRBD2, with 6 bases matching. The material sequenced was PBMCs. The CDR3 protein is CSVVGLGGWEQYF. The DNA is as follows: TGCAGCGTTGTTGGGTTGGGGGGTTGGGAGCAGTACTTC.